This T cell receptor beta chain was identified during a study of beta chain features in type 1 diabetes. As every portion of the isolated RNA was reverse transcribed, the sequencing read expressed TCRB transcripts. Sequenced by immunoSEQ multiplex PCR; TCRdb stores in-frame clones only, minus some. The sample contains under 950,000 clones, 15% to 20% of which appear only once. The CDR3 contains 15 residues. Germline V lookup: CDR1 LGHNA, CDR2 YSLEER. Trimming removed 2 bases from V and 0 bases from J, with 9 bases in between. The source is a young woman in good health. V gene TRBV4-3 combines with J gene TRBJ2-3; D possibly corresponds to TRBD1 (6 bases). The source material was naive CD4+ T cells from blood. CDR3 in DNA: TGCGCCAGCAGCCAACAAGGGGGTAGCACAGATACGCAGTATTTT. This gives the protein CASSQQGGSTDTQYF.